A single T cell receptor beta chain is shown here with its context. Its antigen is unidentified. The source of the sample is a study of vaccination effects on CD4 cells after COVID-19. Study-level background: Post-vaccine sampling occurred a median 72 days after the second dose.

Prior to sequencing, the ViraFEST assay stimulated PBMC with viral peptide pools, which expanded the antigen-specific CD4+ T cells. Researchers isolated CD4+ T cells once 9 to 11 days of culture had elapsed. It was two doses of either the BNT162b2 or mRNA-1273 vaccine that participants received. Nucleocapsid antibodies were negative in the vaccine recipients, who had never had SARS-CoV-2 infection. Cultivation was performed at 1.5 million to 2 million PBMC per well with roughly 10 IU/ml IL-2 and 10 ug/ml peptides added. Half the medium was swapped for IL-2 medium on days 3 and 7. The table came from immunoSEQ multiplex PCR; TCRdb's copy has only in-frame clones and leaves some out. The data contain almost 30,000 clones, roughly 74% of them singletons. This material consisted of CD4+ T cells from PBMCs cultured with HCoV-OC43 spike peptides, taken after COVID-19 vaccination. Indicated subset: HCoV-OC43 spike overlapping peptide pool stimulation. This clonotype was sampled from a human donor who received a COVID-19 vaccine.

The chain's CDR3 is CASSPYRRTGDYGYTF. In DNA, the CDR3 is TGTGCCAGCAGCCCCTATAGACGGACAGGGGACTATGGCTACACCTTC. The chain employs TRBV5-4 and TRBJ1-2; 9 bases are a match to TRBD1. The junction had 10 bases not matched to a gene; V was cut back by 4 bases and J by 3 bases. The CDR3 consists of 16 residues. Germline V CDR1 and CDR2: SGHNT, YYREEE (reference sequence).